This TCR beta chain was captured in a study of CD8 T cells in ankylosing spondylitis (dated by TCRdb to the late 2010s). Looking at the study overall: T cell receptor beta repertoires were profiled in healthy donors and ankylosing spondylitis patients so that disease-linked TCR variants could be found. The full study cohort was made up of over 20 ankylosing spondylitis patients and over 90 healthy donors. Peripheral blood was sampled, and synovial fluid was additionally collected from ankylosing spondylitis patients. The investigation overall reported the following: In peripheral blood, the disease-linked clones were found at relatively low frequencies and had a CD8+ phenotype. Some motif variants were previously reported in synovial fluid and blood of reactive arthritis patients, suggesting common disease-initiation mechanisms. According to the report, matched synovial fluid samples from ankylosing spondylitis patients were significantly enriched for the disease-linked clones. Blood from ankylosing spondylitis patients appeared to be characterized by a TCR beta motif composed of about eight highly homologous amino acid variants.

Instrument used: Illumina HiSeq 2500. Quantitative 5'-RACE with molecular barcodes was used to prepare TCR beta libraries. The study's own analysis went as follows. A new computational method based on a probabilistic model of VDJ rearrangement was used to identify disease-linked TCR variants. TCRdb cleaned the public reads at Q25 with fastp, built clones with MiXCR and kept in-frame beta chains. For every CDR3 protein sequence, its rows merge into one entry that carries the most common genes and DNA. The V and J calls shown here were made by TCRdb, not taken from the authors' results. Counted in this sample were roughly 190,000 distinct CDR3 sequences; about 13% of them appeared once. The ten largest make up 16% of the sample. This clonotype was seen ten or more times. This clone's antigen is unknown. No much larger clonotype is one base removed from it; base qualities were not supplied. The CDR3 has 14 amino acids, counting the end cysteine and phenylalanine. The retained sequence is limited to the CDR3, 42 bases, with the frame set at the first base.

The sequenced material came from blood, either unsorted or a sorted T cell fraction (not recorded which). The sequence joins TRBV21-1 to TRBJ2-7; the table gives TRBD1 as D, unverified against the DNA. TRBV21-1 is tagged as a pseudogene. This TCR was recovered from a male donor with ankylosing spondylitis or in good health (not recorded which). Here is the DNA: TGTGCCAGCAGTCCGGGACAGGGATCCTACGAGCAGTACTTC. Its coded protein is CASSPGQGSYEQYF.